This TCR beta chain was retrieved from a study of shared clonotypes between healthy human individuals. The repertoire was sequenced with immunoSEQ multiplex PCR; TCRdb's copy has only in-frame clones and lacks some. The table has millions of clones, about 92% seen once. The CDR3 is 15 residues long. The V end was cut by 0 bases, the J end by 5 bases, with 13 bases between. The germline V gene has CDR1 SGHVS and CDR2 FNYEAQ. The sequence was collected from a man aged 18-30 years in good health. Sequences were obtained from naive CD4+ T cells sorted from blood. Specified subset: CD45RA+ positively selected. The chain links TRBV7-6 to TRBJ1-1, with D uncertain. The CDR3 sequence: CASSLALGRRTEAFF. In DNA form, the CDR3 reads TGTGCCAGCAGCTTAGCGCTAGGACGCAGGACTGAAGCTTTCTTT.